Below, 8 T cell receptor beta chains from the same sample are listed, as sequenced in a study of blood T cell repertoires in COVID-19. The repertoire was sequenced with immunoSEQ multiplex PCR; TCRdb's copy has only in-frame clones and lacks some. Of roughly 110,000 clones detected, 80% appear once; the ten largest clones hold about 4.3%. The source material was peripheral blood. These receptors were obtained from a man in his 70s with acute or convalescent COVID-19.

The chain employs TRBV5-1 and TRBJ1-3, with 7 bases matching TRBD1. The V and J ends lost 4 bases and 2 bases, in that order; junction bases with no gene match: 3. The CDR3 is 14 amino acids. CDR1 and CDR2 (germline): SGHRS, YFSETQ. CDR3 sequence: CASSPGTAGNTIYF. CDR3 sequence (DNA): TGCGCCAGCAGCCCAGGGACAGCTGGAAACACCATATATTTT.

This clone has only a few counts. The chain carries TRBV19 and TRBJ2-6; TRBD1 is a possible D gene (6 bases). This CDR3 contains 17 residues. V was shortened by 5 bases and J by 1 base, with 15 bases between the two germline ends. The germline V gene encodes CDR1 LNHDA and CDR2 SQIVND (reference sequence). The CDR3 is CASSSSGTQSGANVLTF. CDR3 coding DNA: TGTGCCAGTAGTTCATCCGGGACACAATCTGGGGCCAACGTCCTGACTTTC.

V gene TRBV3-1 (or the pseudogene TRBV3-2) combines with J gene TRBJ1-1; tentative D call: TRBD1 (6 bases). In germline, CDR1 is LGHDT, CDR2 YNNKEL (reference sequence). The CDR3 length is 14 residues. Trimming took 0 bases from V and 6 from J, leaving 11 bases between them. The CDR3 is CASSQELDSSEAFF. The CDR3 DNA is TGTGCCAGCAGCCAAGAACTGGACAGCTCTGAAGCTTTCTTT.

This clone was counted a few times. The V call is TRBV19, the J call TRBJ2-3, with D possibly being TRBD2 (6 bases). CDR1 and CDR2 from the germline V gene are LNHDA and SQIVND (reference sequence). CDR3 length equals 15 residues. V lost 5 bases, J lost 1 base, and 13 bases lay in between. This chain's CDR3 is CASSLPGVGTDTQYF. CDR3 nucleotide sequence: TGTGCCAGTAGTCTGCCGGGGGTGGGCACAGATACGCAGTATTTT.

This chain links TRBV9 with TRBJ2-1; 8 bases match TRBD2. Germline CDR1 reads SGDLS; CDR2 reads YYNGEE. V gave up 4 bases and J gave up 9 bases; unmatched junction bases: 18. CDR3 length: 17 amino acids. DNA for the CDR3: TGTGCCAGCAGCCTCGTGCCCCTAGCGGGCCCGGGCGGTGAGCAGTTCTTC. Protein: CASSLVPLAGPGGEQFF.

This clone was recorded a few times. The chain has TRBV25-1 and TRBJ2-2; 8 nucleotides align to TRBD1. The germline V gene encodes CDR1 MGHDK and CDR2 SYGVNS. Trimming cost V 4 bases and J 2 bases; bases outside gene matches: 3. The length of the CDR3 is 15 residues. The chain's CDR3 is CASSGTGRNTGELFF. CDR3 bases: TGTGCCAGCAGTGGGACAGGGCGAAACACCGGGGAGCTGTTTTTT.

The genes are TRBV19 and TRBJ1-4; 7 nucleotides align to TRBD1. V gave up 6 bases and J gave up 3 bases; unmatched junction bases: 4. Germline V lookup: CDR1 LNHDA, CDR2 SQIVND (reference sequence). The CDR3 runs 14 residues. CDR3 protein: CASRTQGANEKLFF. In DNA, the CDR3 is TGTGCCAGTAGGACTCAGGGGGCTAATGAAAAACTGTTTTTT.

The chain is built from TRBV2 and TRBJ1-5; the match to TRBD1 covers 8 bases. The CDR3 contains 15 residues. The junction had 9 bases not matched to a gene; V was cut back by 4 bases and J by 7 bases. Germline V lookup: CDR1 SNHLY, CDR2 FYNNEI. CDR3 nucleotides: TGTGCCAGCAGTGGAGACAGGGGCGGGCGGCAGCCCCAGCATTTT. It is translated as CASSGDRGGRQPQHF.